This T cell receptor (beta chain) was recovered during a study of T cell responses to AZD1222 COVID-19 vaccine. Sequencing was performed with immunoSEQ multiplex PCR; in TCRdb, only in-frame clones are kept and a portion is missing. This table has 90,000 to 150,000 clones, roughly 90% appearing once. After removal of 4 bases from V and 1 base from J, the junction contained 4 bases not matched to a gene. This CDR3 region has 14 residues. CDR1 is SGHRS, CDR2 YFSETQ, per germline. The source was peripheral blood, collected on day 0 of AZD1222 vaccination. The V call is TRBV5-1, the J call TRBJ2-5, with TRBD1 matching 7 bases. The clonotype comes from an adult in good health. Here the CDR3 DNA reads TGCGCCAGCAGCCCGAGGACAGGCCAAGAGACCCAGTACTTC. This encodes CASSPRTGQETQYF. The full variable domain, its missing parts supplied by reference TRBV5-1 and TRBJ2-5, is KAGVTQTPRYLIKTRGQQVTLSCSPISGHRSVSWYQQTPGQGLQFLFEYFSETQRNKGNFPGRFSGRQFSNSRSEMNVSTLELGDSALYLCASSPRTGQETQYFGPGTRLLVL.